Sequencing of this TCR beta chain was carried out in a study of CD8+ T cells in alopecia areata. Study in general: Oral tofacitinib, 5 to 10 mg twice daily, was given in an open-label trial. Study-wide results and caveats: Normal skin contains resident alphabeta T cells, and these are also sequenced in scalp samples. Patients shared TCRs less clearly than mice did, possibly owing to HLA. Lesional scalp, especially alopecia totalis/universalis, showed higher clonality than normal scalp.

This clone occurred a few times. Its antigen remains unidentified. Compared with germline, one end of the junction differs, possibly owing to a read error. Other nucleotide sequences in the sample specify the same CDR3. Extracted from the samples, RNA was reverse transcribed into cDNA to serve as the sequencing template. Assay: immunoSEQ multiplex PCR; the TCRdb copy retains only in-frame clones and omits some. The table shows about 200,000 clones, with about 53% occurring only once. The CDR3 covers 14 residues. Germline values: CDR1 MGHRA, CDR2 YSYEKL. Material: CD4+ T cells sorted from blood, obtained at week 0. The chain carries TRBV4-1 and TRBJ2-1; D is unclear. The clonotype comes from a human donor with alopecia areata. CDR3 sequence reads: CASSQEMGYNEQFF. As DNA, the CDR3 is TGTGCCAGCAGCCAAGAAATGGGGTACAATGAGCAGTTCTTC.